Below are 27 T cell receptor beta chains sequenced from a single sample in a study of blood T cells in healthy people across ages. The second PCR ran roughly 7 to 12 cycles with a sample-barcoded 5' primer and J-beta primers. MiXCR, run by TCRdb on the 5' RACE reads, gives a single entry per CDR3 protein. The repertoire holds roughly 680,000 distinct CDR3 sequences, with over 40% as singletons. Sequences were obtained from blood. These receptor sequences come from a woman at least 80 years old in good health.

This chain joins TRBV7-9 and TRBJ2-1; 7 positions match TRBD2. Germline V gene data show CDR1 as SEHNR and CDR2 as FQNEAQ (reference sequence). V lost 8 bases and J lost 8; bases outside the gene matches: 15. CDR3 length: 15 amino acids. The CDR3 bases are TGTGCCAGCGGCCCATTAACGGGGGGTCGCGATGAGCAGTTCTTC. Its translation: CASGPLTGGRDEQFF.

A few counts support this clonotype. The CDR3 nucleotides are TGTGCCAGCAGCTTTGGACAGGGGCCAAACAACTATGGCTACACCTTC. Encoded protein: CASSFGQGPNNYGYTF. The V and J genes are TRBV7-2 and TRBJ1-2; 9 bases align to TRBD1. J lost 2 bases, V lost 3 bases, and 7 bases had no gene match. The CDR3 covers 16 residues. Germline V lookup: CDR1 SGHTA, CDR2 FQGNSA.

The gene calls are TRBV12-3 or TRBV12-4 and TRBJ1-2; 7 bases agree with TRBD1. The CDR3 is made up of 15 amino acids. The J segment lost 6 bases and the V segment lost 5 bases, leaving 12 bases of the junction unmatched. CDR3 DNA: TGTGCCAGCAGTCCGAACCCGGGACAGATAAATGGCTACACCTTC. It codes for CASSPNPGQINGYTF.

The V gene is TRBV20-1, the J gene TRBJ1-5; 7 nucleotides match TRBD1. Trimming removed 3 bases from V and 4 bases from J; junction bases left unmatched: 3. The CDR3 consists of 13 residues. CDR1 DFQATT and CDR2 SNEGSKA come from the germline V gene (reference sequence). The CDR3 DNA is TGCAGTGCTAGTCCGGGACAGAATCAGCCCCAGCATTTT. It specifies CSASPGQNQPQHF.

The rearrangement links TRBV5-1 to TRBJ2-1; no definite D call. Germline assignment: CDR1 SGHRS and CDR2 YFSETQ. Trimming shortened V by 4 bases and J by 6 bases, and 14 bases separated the two germline ends. CDR3 length: 14 amino acids. The CDR3 loop reads CASSPTLVVNEQFF. CDR3 in DNA: TGCGCCAGCAGCCCGACCCTCGTAGTCAATGAGCAGTTCTTC.

The chain joins TRBV11-2 to TRBJ2-5; D is undetermined. The V end lost 5 bases, the J end lost 7 bases, and 17 bases lay between the germline ends. Germline loops: CDR1 SGHAT, CDR2 FQNNGV. The CDR3 sequence is 14 residues long. For the CDR3, the DNA is TGTGCCAGCAGCCTCAAAAGTATTTCGGGGACCCAGTACTTC. Translation: CASSLKSISGTQYF. Full variable domain (outside the CDR3, taken from reference TRBV11-2 and TRBJ2-5): EAGVAQSPRYKIIEKRQSVAFWCNPISGHATLYWYQQILGQGPKLLIQFQNNGVVDDSQLPKDRFSAERLKGVDSTLKIQPAKLEDSAVYLCASSLKSISGTQYFGPGTRLLVL.

V usage is TRBV10-3 and J usage is TRBJ2-7, with 8 bases matching TRBD1. The CDR3 is 13 residues long. Per the germline V gene, CDR1 is ENHRY and CDR2 is SYGVKD. The ends lost 4 bases at V and 5 bases at J; junction bases unmatched: 4. CDR3 residues: CAISGAGGNEQYF. The CDR3 bases are TGTGCCATCAGTGGGGCAGGGGGCAACGAGCAGTACTTC.

The chain employs TRBV28 and TRBJ2-1; the D gene is possibly TRBD2 (5 bases). The CDR3 is made up of 15 amino acids. CDR1 and CDR2 from the germline V gene are MDHEN and SYDVKM. Trimming shortened V by 10 bases and J by 2 bases, and 18 bases separated the two germline ends. This CDR3 reads CATGVGGGAYNEQFF. DNA for the CDR3: TGTGCCACCGGGGTGGGCGGTGGGGCCTACAATGAGCAGTTCTTC.

The rearrangement joins TRBV9 to TRBJ2-5; D unresolved. There are 10 residues in the CDR3. The ends were cut back, 9 bases at V and 11 bases at J, with 14 bases in the middle. Germline V lookup: CDR1 SGDLS, CDR2 YYNGEE. In DNA form, the CDR3 reads TGTGCCACCCGAAACAATGAGCAGTACTTC. Residues: CATRNNEQYF.

This clonotype appeared many times. One base away lies a much larger clone, so this may be a sequencing read error. The V gene is TRBV3-1, the J gene TRBJ1-2; tentatively, D is TRBD1 (5 bases). This CDR3 is built from 15 residues. Germline CDR1 reads LGHDT; CDR2 reads YNNKEL (reference sequence). With 1 base removed from V and 4 bases from J, the gap between germline ends came to 13 bases. DNA of the CDR3: TGTGCCAGCAGCCAAGGGCGCGGAAGGGGCTATGGCTACACCTTC. Translation: CASSQGRGRGYGYTF.

About this clonotype: This clone may be a read error of a much larger clone one base away. This chain connects TRBV5-1 to TRBJ2-6; D is uncertain. V was trimmed by 3 bases and J by 4 bases, leaving 11 bases between them. CDR1 and CDR2 from the germline V gene are SGHRS and YFSETQ. The CDR3 is 15 amino acids. CDR3: CASSWEGPGANVLTF. The DNA of the CDR3 is TGCGCCAGCAGCTGGGAAGGTCCCGGGGCCAACGTCCTGACTTTC. Variable domain in full (rest from reference TRBV5-1 and TRBJ2-6): KAGVTQTPRYLIKTRGQQVTLSCSPISGHRSVSWYQQTPGQGLQFLFEYFSETQRNKGNFPGRFSGRQFSNSRSEMNVSTLELGDSALYLCASSWEGPGANVLTFGAGSRLTVL.

On this clonotype itself: Possible read error: a much larger clone is one base away. This chain uses TRBV27 with TRBJ2-5; TRBD2 matches at 10 bases. The CDR3 covers 18 residues. In germline, CDR1 is MNHEY, CDR2 SMNVEV (reference sequence). V lost 2 bases and J lost 7; bases outside the gene matches: 16. CDR3 amino acids: CASSLGTKGASGSGTQYF. The DNA of the CDR3 is TGTGCCAGCAGTTTAGGCACAAAGGGAGCTAGCGGGAGTGGGACCCAGTACTTC.

This clonotype was counted many times. The chain combines TRBV29-1 with TRBJ2-5; D unresolved. Germline values: CDR1 SQVTM, CDR2 ANQGSEA. The CDR3 runs to 14 residues. Trimming stripped 5 bases from V and 3 bases from J, with 16 bases between. CDR3 coding DNA: TGCAGCGTTAAAGGTGGCATTCCCGAAGAGACCCAGTACTTC. Protein product: CSVKGGIPEETQYF. Full variable domain (rest looked up from reference TRBV29-1 and TRBJ2-5): SAVISQKPSRDICQRGTSLTIQCQVDSQVTMMFWYRQQPGQSLTLIATANQGSEATYESGFVIDKFPISRPNLTFSTLTVSNMSPEDSSIYLCSVKGGIPEETQYFGPGTRLLVL.

The CDR3 loop reads CASSQQPLAGYPNEQFF. The CDR3 nucleotides read TGTGCCAGCAGCCAACAACCGCTGGCGGGGTACCCCAATGAGCAGTTCTTC. The chain employs TRBV4-2 and TRBJ2-1, with a possible D match to TRBD2 (6 bases). The CDR3 has 17 residues. Germline CDR1 reads LGHNA; CDR2 reads YNFKEQ. V lost 2 bases, J lost 6 bases, and 20 bases lay in between.

This clonotype was found many times. The chain recombines TRBV29-1 with TRBJ2-7; D might be TRBD2 (5 bases). The CDR3 runs 14 residues. Germline loops: CDR1 SQVTM, CDR2 ANQGSEA. Deletions cut 5 bases from V and 6 bases from J, with 20 bases between. CDR3 protein: CSVTTGEGSGEQYF. The CDR3 DNA sequence: TGCAGCGTTACTACTGGTGAGGGCTCCGGCGAGCAGTACTTC.

DNA for the CDR3: TGCGCCAGCAGCAGACAGGGGATGGGGACTAATGAAAAACTGTTTTTT. Its protein is CASSRQGMGTNEKLFF. V gene TRBV5-1 combines with J gene TRBJ1-4; 8 bases line up with TRBD1. The CDR3 spans 16 residues. Germline CDR1 reads SGHRS; CDR2 reads YFSETQ. V lost 4 bases to trimming and J lost 2 bases; unmatched junction nucleotides: 7.

This sequence joins TRBV29-1 and TRBJ2-6, with 8 bases that match TRBD1. The germline CDR1 and CDR2 sequences are SQVTM and ANQGSEA. This CDR3 contains 15 residues. Unmatched junction bases numbered 3, after V lost 5 bases and J lost 0 bases. Here the CDR3 reads CSVRTGNSGANVLTF. The CDR3 region has the DNA TGCAGCGTTAGGACAGGGAACTCTGGGGCCAACGTCCTGACTTTC.

The CDR3 sequence is CASSYGLAPYNEQFF. For the CDR3, the DNA is TGTGCCAGCAGTTACGGGCTAGCGCCGTACAATGAGCAGTTCTTC. V and J are TRBV6-6 and TRBJ2-1, with D tentatively TRBD2 (6 bases). This CDR3 region has 15 residues. V lost 2 bases and J 4 bases, leaving 12 bases between the germline ends. Germline CDR1 is MNHNY and CDR2 is SVGAGI (reference sequence).

This clonotype came up a few times. The V and J genes are TRBV2 and TRBJ2-2; D is unresolved. This CDR3 is 14 amino acids long. The V and J ends lost 0 bases and 7 bases respectively, with 9 bases between them. Per the germline V gene, CDR1 is SNHLY and CDR2 is FYNNEI. The CDR3 DNA follows: TGTGCCAGCAGTGAAGCCATTGGGGTCGGGGAGCTGTTTTTT. This gives the protein CASSEAIGVGELFF. Full variable domain (outside the CDR3, taken from reference TRBV2 and TRBJ2-2): EPEVTQTPSHQVTQMGQEVILRCVPISNHLYFYWYRQILGQKVEFLVSFYNNEISEKSEIFDDQFSVERPDGSNFTLKIRSTKLEDSAMYFCASSEAIGVGELFFGEGSRLTVL.

This chain links TRBV7-2 with TRBJ1-1; no clear D gene. Between the trimmed V and J ends, which lost 1 base and 2 bases, there was a span of 8 bases. From germline, CDR1 is SGHTA and CDR2 FQGNSA. The CDR3 has 14 residues. The chain's CDR3 is CASSLGVHNTEAFF. The CDR3 DNA is TGTGCCAGCAGCTTAGGGGTACACAACACTGAAGCTTTCTTT.

The rearrangement links TRBV7-9 to TRBJ2-5, with a weak D call TRBD2 (5 bases). Germline V gene sequence: CDR1 SEHNR, CDR2 FQNEAQ (reference sequence). CDR3 length equals 17 residues. V gave up 5 bases and J gave up 11 bases, with 30 bases separating them. The CDR3 sequence is CASSPDPGASTQEEQYF. The CDR3 coding sequence is TGTGCCAGCAGCCCTGATCCTGGCGCGAGTACGCAGGAGGAGCAGTACTTC.

This clonotype was seen repeatedly, ten times or more. The rearrangement links TRBV9 to TRBJ1-4; tentative D call: TRBD1 (5 bases). CDR1 is SGDLS and CDR2 is YYNGEE in the germline V gene. The length of the CDR3 is 15 residues. The ends were cut back, 5 bases at V and 5 bases at J, with 16 bases in the middle. This chain's CDR3 is CASRRGERVNEKLFF. The DNA for the CDR3 is TGTGCCAGCAGGAGGGGAGAGCGAGTAAATGAAAAACTGTTTTTT.

The chain has TRBV13 and TRBJ2-7; D remains unclear. CDR3 length equals 14 residues. Germline V gene sequence: CDR1 PRHDT, CDR2 FYEKMQ (reference sequence). V was shortened by 2 bases and J by 7 bases, with 15 bases between the two germline ends. CDR3 DNA: TGTGCCAGCAGCTTATTGGGGAAATGGAATGAGCAGTACTTC. Translation: CASSLLGKWNEQYF.

The rearrangement uses TRBV5-1 and TRBJ2-7; 11 nucleotides line up with TRBD2. The ends lost 4 bases at V and 3 bases at J; junction bases unmatched: 12. Germline lookup yields CDR1 SGHRS and CDR2 YFSETQ. The CDR3 is 17 amino acids. The CDR3 region has the DNA TGCGCCAGCAGCACGAGCGTATCTAGCGGGGGGCTCTACGAGCAGTACTTC. Its translation: CASSTSVSSGGLYEQYF.

The sample holds a few counts of this clonotype. The chain combines TRBV2 with TRBJ2-7; 7 bases map to TRBD1. CDR3 size: 14 residues. V lost 6 bases, J lost 4 bases, and 9 bases stayed unmatched. Germline values: CDR1 SNHLY, CDR2 FYNNEI. CDR3 in amino acids: CASRGERDSYEQYF. DNA of the CDR3: TGTGCCAGCAGAGGCGAACGGGACAGTTACGAGCAGTACTTC.

This clonotype was seen at least ten times. The chain combines TRBV20-1 with TRBJ2-3, with D unclear. The V end was cut by 6 bases, the J end by 4 bases, with 8 bases between. This CDR3 comprises 11 residues. Germline V CDR1 and CDR2: DFQATT, SNEGSKA (reference sequence). CDR3 amino acids: CSAPISDTQYF. CDR3 DNA: TGCAGTGCCCCGATTTCAGATACGCAGTATTTT.

This clonotype was counted at least ten times. This chain links TRBV3-1 with TRBJ2-7; a weak D match, TRBD2 (6 bases). This CDR3 has 14 amino acids. Germline CDR1 and CDR2: LGHDT and YNNKEL (reference sequence). V lost 1 base, J lost 4 bases, and 11 bases lay in between. The CDR3 bases are TGTGCCAGCAGCCAAGGGAGGGTTCAGTACGAGCAGTACTTC. Its translation is CASSQGRVQYEQYF.